The clone carrying this T cell receptor (beta chain) has at least ten counts. Assay used: immunoSEQ multiplex PCR; TCRdb lists only in-frame clones, some missing. The sample presents about 40,000 clones, none singletons. This sample stems from a study of T cells after posttransplantation cyclophosphamide. From germline, CDR1 is SNHLY and CDR2 FYNNEI. With V trimmed by 6 bases and J by 2 bases, 5 bases remained unmatched. The CDR3 covers 14 residues. The chain links TRBV2 to TRBJ2-7; 9 nucleotides match TRBD1. The sequenced sample consisted of PBMCs. The receptor's source is a woman aged 45-65 years in good health and a related stem cell transplant donor. The CDR3 sequence is CASSLDRGTYEQYF. The CDR3 coding sequence is TGTGCCAGCAGCCTAGACAGGGGGACCTACGAGCAGTACTTC.